The sequence of this TCR beta chain was determined in a study of T cell responses to AZD1222 COVID-19 vaccine. General study points: Regions 160-218 and 743-854 dominated among vaccine-associated CD4 TCRs spanning spike.

A note on this clone: No antigen is known for it.

Sequencing used immunoSEQ multiplex PCR; TCRdb keeps in-frame clones, though not all of them. The sample shows over 60,000 clones, around 87% of them seen only once. The V gene lost 4 bases and the J gene lost 6 bases, with 5 bases spanning the gap. Germline lookup yields CDR1 GTSNPN and CDR2 SVGIG (reference sequence). The CDR3 sequence is 10 residues long. This TCR came from an adult in good health. The starting material was peripheral blood, obtained on day 0 of AZD1222 vaccination. The chain couples TRBV30 to TRBJ2-3, with no clear D. This chain's CDR3 is CAWMGDTQYF. CDR3 nucleotides: TGTGCCTGGATGGGCGATACGCAGTATTTT.